The 30 T cell receptor beta chains below all came from one sample that was sequenced in a study of blood T cell repertoires in COVID-19. The method was immunoSEQ multiplex PCR; TCRdb's version includes in-frame clones alone and lacks a portion of them. In the table there are tens of thousands of clones, 76% of which are singletons. The specimen was peripheral blood. Receptors originate from a man aged 50 to 60 with active or convalescent COVID-19.

This chain connects TRBV25-1 to TRBJ2-7; D perhaps matches TRBD1 (6 bases). Germline CDR1 MGHDK, CDR2 SYGVNS. V shed 4 bases and J shed 6 bases, with 16 bases lying between them. This CDR3 has 14 amino acids. The DNA for the CDR3 is TGTGCCAGCAGTGCTGGACAGAGACAGCTCGAGCAGTACTTC. This sequence encodes CASSAGQRQLEQYF.

The chain is built from TRBV19 and TRBJ2-1; the match to TRBD2 covers 11 bases. The CDR3 is made up of 15 amino acids. CDR1 is LNHDA, CDR2 SQIVND, per germline (reference sequence). V gave up 7 bases and J gave up 5 bases; unmatched junction bases: 7. CDR3 nucleotide sequence: TGTGCCAGTAATAGGGGACTAGCGGTGAACAATGAGCAGTTCTTC. Protein: CASNRGLAVNNEQFF.

This rearrangement joins TRBV2 to TRBJ1-2; perhaps TRBD1 as D (6 bases). Germline V gene lookup returns CDR1 SNHLY and CDR2 FYNNEI. The CDR3 extends over 14 amino acids. V was trimmed by 3 bases and J by 8 bases, leaving 16 bases between them. The CDR3 DNA is TGTGCCAGCAGTGAGGGGGCCAGGGAATGGGGCTACACCTTC. It codes for CASSEGAREWGYTF.

The chain carries TRBV4-1 and TRBJ2-4, with 7 positions matching TRBD2. This CDR3 has 15 amino acids. Germline V gives CDR1 MGHRA, CDR2 YSYEKL. V lost 3 bases, J lost 5 bases, and 7 bases stayed unmatched. This chain's CDR3 is CASSQEAGRENIQYF. In DNA form, the CDR3 reads TGCGCCAGCAGCCAGGAAGCGGGAAGAGAAAACATTCAGTACTTC.

This chain joins TRBV3-1 (or the pseudogene TRBV3-2) and TRBJ2-7; 10 bases agree with TRBD2. Unmatched junction bases numbered 6, after V lost 1 base and J lost 3 bases. From germline, CDR1 is LGHDT and CDR2 YNNKEL (reference sequence). This CDR3 region has 16 residues. Here the CDR3 reads CASSQGAGGFFYEQYF. Here the CDR3 DNA reads TGTGCCAGCAGCCAAGGAGCGGGGGGGTTTTTCTACGAGCAGTACTTC.

This chain uses TRBV16 with TRBJ2-5; D ambiguous. Trimming shortened V by 0 bases and J by 5 bases, and 4 bases separated the two germline ends. This CDR3 has 12 residues. Looked up from germline, CDR1 is KGHSY and CDR2 is FQNENV. CDR3 coding DNA: TGTGCCAGCAGCCAATCCGGGGAGACCCAGTACTTC. This encodes CASSQSGETQYF.

This chain connects TRBV7-8 to TRBJ2-1; unclear D gene. The CDR3 sequence is 15 residues long. In germline, CDR1 is SGHVS, CDR2 FQNEAQ. The V gene lost 2 bases and the J gene lost 0 bases, with 8 bases spanning the gap. The CDR3 DNA follows: TGTGCCAGCAGCTTACCCCGCAGCTCCTACAATGAGCAGTTCTTC. Encoded protein: CASSLPRSSYNEQFF.

This clone is labeled as medium-sized. The rearrangement links TRBV2 to TRBJ2-4, with D perhaps TRBD2 (6 bases). This CDR3 spans 14 amino acids. The V end lost 2 bases, the J end lost 6 bases, and 11 bases lay between the germline ends. The germline gives CDR1 SNHLY, CDR2 FYNNEI. The CDR3, as DNA: TGTGCCAGCAGTGAAAGACTAGGTGGAAACATTCAGTACTTC. This codes for CASSERLGGNIQYF.

The V call is TRBV6-6, the J call TRBJ2-1; 8 nucleotides line up with TRBD2. CDR3 length: 12 residues. In germline, CDR1 is MNHNY, CDR2 SVGAGI (reference sequence). With V trimmed by 7 bases and J by 10 bases, 6 bases remained unmatched. Here the CDR3 DNA reads TGTGCCAGCAAACGGGAGGGCGTAGAGCAGTTCTTC. This gives the protein CASKREGVEQFF.

V is TRBV6-6 and J is TRBJ2-7; 7 bases line up with TRBD2. J lost 4 bases, V lost 6 bases, and 3 bases had no gene match. The CDR3 sequence is 12 residues long. Germline CDR1 reads MNHNY; CDR2 reads SVGAGI (reference sequence). DNA for the CDR3: TGTGCCAGCAGGACCGGGGGGTACGAGCAGTACTTC. Its translation: CASRTGGYEQYF.

This chain links TRBV6-5 with TRBJ1-1; D is perhaps TRBD1 (5 bases). The CDR3 is made up of 12 amino acids. Germline CDR1 and CDR2: MNHEY and SVGAGI. Trimming took 10 bases from V and 7 from J, leaving 16 bases between them. CDR3 sequence reads: CAIQRAQGEAFF. The CDR3 DNA sequence: TGTGCCATCCAACGGGCCCAGGGTGAAGCTTTCTTT.

This chain joins TRBV7-9 and TRBJ2-1, with TRBD1 identical over 10 bases. The CDR3 sequence is 14 residues long. Germline assignment: CDR1 SEHNR and CDR2 FQNEAQ (reference sequence). V dropped 6 bases and J dropped 10; count of bases not matched to a gene: 9. The CDR3 is CASSRRQGANEQFF. In DNA form, the CDR3 reads TGTGCCAGCAGTCGTCGACAGGGGGCGAACGAGCAGTTCTTC.

This clone was counted a few times. As DNA, the CDR3 is TGTGCCATCAGTGACAGGAACACTGAAGCTTTCTTT. Translated: CAISDRNTEAFF. This chain links TRBV10-3 with TRBJ1-1; D is unresolved. V lost 3 bases and J lost 1, with 3 bases in between. The germline CDR1 and CDR2 sequences are ENHRY and SYGVKD. The CDR3 contains 12 residues.

The V call is TRBV5-6, the J call TRBJ2-3, with TRBD2 as a possible D gene (6 bases). V was cut by 6 bases and J by 0 bases, with 20 bases left in between. Germline V CDR1 and CDR2: SGHDT, YYEEEE. The CDR3 is 17 amino acids. CDR3 nucleotide sequence: TGTGCCAGCACCATATTCCGCGGGGACTGGAGCACAGATACGCAGTATTTT. This codes for CASTIFRGDWSTDTQYF. Drawing the rest from reference TRBV5-6 and TRBJ2-3, the complete variable domain is DAGVTQSPTHLIKTRGQQVTLRCSPKSGHDTVSWYQQALGQGPQFIFQYYEEEERQRGNFPDRFSGHQFPNYSSELNVNALLLGDSALYLCASTIFRGDWSTDTQYFGPGTRLTVL.

The chain combines TRBV5-1 with TRBJ2-5; the D gene is possibly TRBD2 (6 bases). Between the trimmed V and J ends, which lost 0 bases and 1 base, there was a span of 10 bases. The CDR3 has 15 amino acids. Germline V gene lookup returns CDR1 SGHRS and CDR2 YFSETQ. The CDR3 protein is CASSLGGIPQETQYF. The CDR3 bases are TGCGCCAGCAGCTTGGGCGGGATTCCCCAAGAGACCCAGTACTTC.

The rearrangement uses TRBV19 and TRBJ2-3; TRBD1 aligns across 7 bases. The CDR3 extends over 15 amino acids. Germline V gene data show CDR1 as LNHDA and CDR2 as SQIVND (reference sequence). The ends lost 4 bases at V and 0 bases at J; junction bases unmatched: 4. The CDR3 is CASSRQGLSTDTQYF. For the CDR3, the DNA is TGTGCCAGTAGTAGACAGGGCCTAAGCACAGATACGCAGTATTTT.

The V call is TRBV30, the J call TRBJ1-5; 11 bases are a match to TRBD1. From germline, CDR1 is GTSNPN and CDR2 SVGIG (reference sequence). V gave up 1 base and J gave up 10 bases; unmatched junction bases: 3. CDR3 length: 13 residues. CDR3 in DNA: TGTGCCTGGAGTGGGACAGGGGGCGAACCCCAGCATTTT. It yields the protein CAWSGTGGEPQHF.

The V and J genes are TRBV11-3 and TRBJ2-7, with 8 bases fitting TRBD1. Unmatched junction bases numbered 1, after V lost 1 base and J lost 2 bases. The CDR3 totals 14 residues. The germline gives CDR1 SGHNT, CDR2 YENEEA. The CDR3, as DNA: TGTGCCAGCAGCTTAGGGACAGGGCCCTACGAGCAGTACTTC. Translation: CASSLGTGPYEQYF. Looking up the rest from reference TRBV11-3 and TRBJ2-7 gives the full variable domain: EAGVVQSPRYKIIEKKQPVAFWCNPISGHNTLYWYLQNLGQGPELLIRYENEEAVDDSQLPKDRFSAERLKGVDSTLKIQPAELGDSAVYLCASSLGTGPYEQYFGPGTRLTVT.

The J gene is TRBJ1-2, the V gene TRBV6-6; 7 bases fit TRBD1. Trimming cost V 2 bases and J 5 bases; bases outside gene matches: 8. Germline loops: CDR1 MNHNY, CDR2 SVGAGI (reference sequence). The CDR3 covers 15 residues. This CDR3 is CASSYQDRDPYGYTF. The CDR3 coding sequence is TGTGCCAGCAGTTACCAAGACAGGGATCCGTATGGCTACACCTTC.

This clone was seen many times. The rearrangement joins TRBV5-4 to TRBJ2-4; no definite D call. The CDR3 contains 12 residues. Germline CDR1 SGHNT, CDR2 YYREEE (reference sequence). The ends were cut back, 3 bases at V and 6 bases at J, with 7 bases in the middle. CDR3 residues: CASSSLGNIQYF. DNA of the CDR3: TGTGCCAGCAGCTCCCTAGGAAACATTCAGTACTTC.

J is TRBJ1-3 and V is TRBV29-1; perhaps TRBD1 as D (5 bases). Germline V gene data show CDR1 as SQVTM and CDR2 as ANQGSEA. The CDR3 is 17 residues long. Deletions cut 0 bases from V and 1 base from J, with 16 bases between. In nucleotides, the CDR3 is TGCAGCGTTGAAGATGCGGGGGTTCTAAGTTCTGGAAACACCATATATTTT. Amino acid sequence: CSVEDAGVLSSGNTIYF.

The chain carries TRBV5-1 and TRBJ2-7; maybe TRBD2 (6 bases). This CDR3 region has 14 residues. Germline CDR1 is SGHRS and CDR2 is YFSETQ. V was cut by 0 bases and J by 3 bases, with 10 bases left in between. CDR3: CASSLGLEVYEQYF. The CDR3 region has the DNA TGCGCCAGCAGCTTGGGACTAGAAGTCTACGAGCAGTACTTC.

J is TRBJ2-7 and V is TRBV7-8, with D possibly being TRBD2 (6 bases). With 1 base removed from V and 3 bases from J, the gap between germline ends came to 10 bases. CDR1 and CDR2 (germline): SGHVS, FQNEAQ. The CDR3 consists of 14 residues. The CDR3 nucleotides are TGTGCCAGCAGCTTAGAGGCGGGGTACTACGAGCAGTACTTC. This sequence encodes CASSLEAGYYEQYF.

This clone was detected many times. V gene TRBV24-1 combines with J gene TRBJ1-1; D is unresolved. The CDR3 has 13 residues. V lost 4 bases, J lost 12 bases, and 17 bases lay in between. In germline, CDR1 is KGHDR, CDR2 SFDVKD. The CDR3 nucleotides read TGTGCCACCAGTGACCCGGGATCTAGGAGAACTTTCTTT. Translation: CATSDPGSRRTFF.

This chain links TRBV12-3 or TRBV12-4 with TRBJ2-3; the match to TRBD1 covers 10 bases. The CDR3 is 13 residues long. V lost 4 bases, J lost 8 bases, and 3 bases stayed unmatched. The CDR3 loop is CASSSRDRGTQYF. CDR3 nucleotides: TGTGCCAGCAGTTCTAGGGACAGGGGTACGCAGTATTTT.

The chain recombines TRBV7-9 with TRBJ2-7; 10 nucleotides match TRBD1. This CDR3 spans 14 amino acids. The V gene's germline CDR1 is SEHNR and CDR2 FQNEAQ (reference sequence). With V trimmed by 3 bases and J by 6 bases, 5 bases remained unmatched. The CDR3 loop reads CASSLDRGASEQYF. CDR3 sequence (DNA): TGTGCCAGCAGCTTGGACAGGGGGGCTAGCGAGCAGTACTTC.

This clone was picked up one time. The chain couples TRBV5-6 to TRBJ1-4; D is unresolved. This CDR3 comprises 14 residues. The germline CDR1 and CDR2 sequences are SGHDT and YYEEEE. Deletions cut 4 bases from V and 3 bases from J, with 10 bases between. The CDR3 protein is CASSLQEANEKLFF. In DNA form, the CDR3 reads TGTGCCAGCAGCCTCCAGGAAGCTAATGAAAAACTGTTTTTT.

The chain carries TRBV5-1 and TRBJ2-2; tentative D call: TRBD2 (7 bases). The CDR3 is 16 amino acids. The V end was cut by 4 bases, the J end by 1 base, with 14 bases between. CDR1 SGHRS and CDR2 YFSETQ come from the germline V gene. In nucleotides, the CDR3 is TGCGCCAGCAGCCTGGGGGCTAGCGGGAACACCGGGGAGCTGTTTTTT. Amino acids: CASSLGASGNTGELFF. The full variable domain, completed using reference TRBV5-1 and TRBJ2-2, is KAGVTQTPRYLIKTRGQQVTLSCSPISGHRSVSWYQQTPGQGLQFLFEYFSETQRNKGNFPGRFSGRQFSNSRSEMNVSTLELGDSALYLCASSLGASGNTGELFFGEGSRLTVL.

This clone was observed at least ten times. The chain couples TRBV6-5 to TRBJ1-2; 7 nucleotides line up with TRBD1. Germline lookup yields CDR1 MNHEY and CDR2 SVGAGI. The trim removed 2 bases at V and 5 bases at J, leaving 8 bases unmatched. The CDR3 is made up of 15 amino acids. The CDR3 sequence is CASSYGQARFYGYTF. In DNA, the CDR3 is TGTGCCAGCAGTTACGGACAGGCTAGATTTTATGGCTACACCTTC.

V usage is TRBV6-5 and J usage is TRBJ1-3; D is possibly TRBD1 (5 bases). With 6 bases removed from V and 4 bases from J, the gap between germline ends came to 10 bases. The germline V gene encodes CDR1 MNHEY and CDR2 SVGAGI. CDR3 length: 13 residues. In DNA, the CDR3 is TGTGCCAGCAGACCCAGGGCCGGAAACACCATATATTTT. It is translated as CASRPRAGNTIYF.